This T cell receptor (beta chain) was sequenced during a study of blood T cells in healthy people across ages. Using a J-beta primer mix together with a sample-barcoded 5' primer, a second PCR was run for roughly 6 to 12 cycles. The template-switch adaptor was a 5' adaptor with 12 random nucleotides. It tagged each cDNA molecule. TCRdb fed the 5' RACE reads into MiXCR, producing one record per CDR3 protein. The sample shows more than 900,000 distinct CDR3 sequences, under 35% of them seen only once. Looked up from germline, CDR1 is MNHNY and CDR2 is SVGAGI (reference sequence). There are 14 residues in the CDR3. The V and J ends lost 0 bases and 7 bases respectively, with 10 bases between them. This clonotype was counted a few times. In addition, the sample was reused for a study of T cells of mothers and their children. In that study: Over 9.5 million reads per mother and roughly 3 million per child were obtained.

The clonotype was recovered from a woman between 35 and 50 years old in good health. The sequenced sample consisted of blood. This sequence joins TRBV6-6 and TRBJ1-5; D gene unclear. CDR3 protein: CASSYSVLGQPQHF. CDR3 nucleotides: TGTGCCAGCAGTTACTCGGTGCTGGGCCAGCCCCAGCATTTT.